This T cell receptor beta chain was captured by sequencing in a study of blood T cell repertoires in COVID-19. Between the trimmed V and J ends, which lost 0 bases and 0 bases, there was a span of 9 bases. Per germline, CDR1 SGHRS and CDR2 YFSETQ. The CDR3 length is 15 residues. Measured with immunoSEQ multiplex PCR; TCRdb has only the in-frame clones, and not every one. The sample lists roughly 57,000 clones; 70% to 75% were seen once. The sample comprised peripheral blood. The chain is built from TRBV5-1 and TRBJ1-1, with D hard to call. The receptor's source is a woman in her 70s with acute or convalescent COVID-19. CDR3 residues: CASSLGPHLNTEAFF. Written as DNA, the CDR3 is TGCGCCAGCAGCTTGGGCCCACACCTGAACACTGAAGCTTTCTTT. The variable domain in full, with the rest retrieved from reference TRBV5-1 and TRBJ1-1, is KAGVTQTPRYLIKTRGQQVTLSCSPISGHRSVSWYQQTPGQGLQFLFEYFSETQRNKGNFPGRFSGRQFSNSRSEMNVSTLELGDSALYLCASSLGPHLNTEAFFGQGTRLTVV.